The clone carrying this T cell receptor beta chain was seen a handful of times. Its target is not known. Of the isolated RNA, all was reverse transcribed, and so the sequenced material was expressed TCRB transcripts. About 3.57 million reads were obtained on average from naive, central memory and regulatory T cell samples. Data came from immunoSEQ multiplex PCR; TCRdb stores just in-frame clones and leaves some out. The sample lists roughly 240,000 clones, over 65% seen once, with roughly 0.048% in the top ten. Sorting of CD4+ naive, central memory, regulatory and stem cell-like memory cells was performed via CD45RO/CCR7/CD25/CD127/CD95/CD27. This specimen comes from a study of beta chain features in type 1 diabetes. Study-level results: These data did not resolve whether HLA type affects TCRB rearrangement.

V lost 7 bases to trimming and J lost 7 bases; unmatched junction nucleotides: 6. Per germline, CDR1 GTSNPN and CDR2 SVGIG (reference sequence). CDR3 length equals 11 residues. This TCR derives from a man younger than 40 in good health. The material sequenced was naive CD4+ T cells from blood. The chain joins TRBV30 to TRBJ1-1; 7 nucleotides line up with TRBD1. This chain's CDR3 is CALNRDSEAFF. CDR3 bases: TGTGCCTTAAACCGGGACAGTGAAGCTTTCTTT.